Listed here are 8 T cell receptor beta chains from one sample, sequenced in a study of graft-versus-host responses after intestinal transplantation. Their antigens remain unidentified. TCRdb keeps only in-frame clones here, not all; method: immunoSEQ multiplex PCR. Here the sample spans under 150,000 clones, approximately 92% being singletons. Here the sequenced sample was unstimulated CD4+ T cells sorted from spleen or lymph node cells, taken before intestinal transplant. Receptors were obtained from a human donor who received an intestinal transplant.

V is TRBV19 and J is TRBJ1-2; the D is unclear. The CDR3 has 14 residues. The germline CDR1 and CDR2 sequences are LNHDA and SQIVND (reference sequence). V dropped 7 bases and J dropped 6 bases, with 18 bases sitting between them. CDR3 residues: CASTPEVLVHGYTF. In DNA form, the CDR3 reads TGTGCCAGTACCCCGGAGGTTTTAGTACATGGCTACACCTTC.

J is TRBJ2-7 and V is TRBV7-6; 12 nucleotides align to TRBD2. Trimming removed 5 bases from V and 7 bases from J; junction bases left unmatched: 9. Germline V gives CDR1 SGHVS, CDR2 FNYEAQ. This CDR3 region has 15 residues. The CDR3 region has the DNA TGTGCCAGCAGCGCAAGACTAGCGGGAGTGGGGGAGCAGTACTTC. This encodes CASSARLAGVGEQYF.

This chain connects TRBV29-1 to TRBJ2-1, with D maybe TRBD2 (6 bases). The CDR3 has 14 residues. The ends were cut back, 4 bases at V and 8 bases at J, with 18 bases in the middle. Looked up from germline, CDR1 is SQVTM and CDR2 is ANQGSEA. The CDR3 is CSVALTGEGDEQFF. CDR3 coding DNA: TGCAGCGTTGCCTTAACGGGAGAGGGCGATGAGCAGTTCTTC.

The genes are TRBV19 and TRBJ2-3, with D unclear. The CDR3 is made up of 13 amino acids. V gave up 1 base and J gave up 1 base, with 3 bases separating them. The V gene's germline CDR1 is LNHDA and CDR2 SQIVND (reference sequence). In DNA, the CDR3 is TGTGCCAGTAGTATAGCAGGCACAGATACGCAGTATTTT. Translating gives CASSIAGTDTQYF.

This chain uses TRBV9 with TRBJ2-2; TRBD2 matches at 8 bases. Losses at the gene ends were 0 bases for V and 0 bases for J; bases not matched to a gene: 4. CDR1 is SGDLS, CDR2 YYNGEE, per germline. The length of the CDR3 is 17 residues. As DNA, the CDR3 is TGTGCCAGCAGCGTAGTACGGGGACTAGCGAACACCGGGGAGCTGTTTTTT. This sequence encodes CASSVVRGLANTGELFF.

This clone was counted a single time. The chain joins TRBV4-1 to TRBJ1-2, with 7 bases matching TRBD1. This CDR3 is built from 16 residues. Germline values: CDR1 MGHRA, CDR2 YSYEKL. V gave up 0 bases and J gave up 4 bases; unmatched junction bases: 8. Here the CDR3 reads CASSQDNPGQIYGYTF. The CDR3 coding sequence is TGCGCCAGCAGCCAAGACAACCCGGGACAGATCTATGGCTACACCTTC.

The chain joins TRBV11-2 to TRBJ2-1, with TRBD2 identical over 7 bases. The CDR3 loop spans 14 amino acids. In germline, CDR1 is SGHAT, CDR2 FQNNGV. Trimming took 5 bases from V and 10 from J; bases not matched to a gene: 11. CDR3 in amino acids: CASSPRLGAGEQFF. CDR3 DNA: TGTGCCAGCAGCCCCCGGCTAGGAGCGGGAGAGCAGTTCTTC.

This rearrangement joins TRBV9 to TRBJ2-7, with D perhaps given as TRBD1 or TRBD2 (5 bases each). The germline V gene has CDR1 SGDLS and CDR2 YYNGEE. V dropped 4 bases and J dropped 7 bases, with 15 bases sitting between them. CDR3 length equals 13 residues. The CDR3 loop is CASSSGTREEQYF. Here the CDR3 DNA reads TGTGCCAGCAGCTCGGGGACCAGGGAAGAGCAGTACTTC.